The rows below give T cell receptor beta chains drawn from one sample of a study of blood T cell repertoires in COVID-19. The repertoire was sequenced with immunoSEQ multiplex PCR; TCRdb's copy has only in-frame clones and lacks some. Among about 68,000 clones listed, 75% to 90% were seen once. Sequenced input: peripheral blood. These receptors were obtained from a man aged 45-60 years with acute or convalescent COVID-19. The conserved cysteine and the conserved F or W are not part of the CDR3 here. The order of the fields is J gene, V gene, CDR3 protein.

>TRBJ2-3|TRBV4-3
ASSQERQGATDTQY
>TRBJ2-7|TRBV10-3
AIRGTSDLYEQY
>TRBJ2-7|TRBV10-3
AISEPGRGTYEQY
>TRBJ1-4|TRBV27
ASSPIQGVTNEKLF
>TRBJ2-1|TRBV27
ASSQRLASEQF
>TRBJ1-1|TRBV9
ASSVAYGAEAF
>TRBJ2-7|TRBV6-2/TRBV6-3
ASSYIQGSEQY
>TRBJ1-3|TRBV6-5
ASFRTGGNTIY
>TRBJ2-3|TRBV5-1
ASSRTTGLGTDTQY
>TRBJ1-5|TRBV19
ASSKRTGVGSNQPQH
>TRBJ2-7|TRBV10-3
AISLGLAGGFSYEQY
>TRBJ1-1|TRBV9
ASTPGVGDTEAF
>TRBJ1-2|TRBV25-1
ASSDPWTGDSYGYT
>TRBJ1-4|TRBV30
AWSGGTGDEKLF
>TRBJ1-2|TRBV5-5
ASSFRDSIYGYT
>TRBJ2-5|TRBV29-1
SVAGTVGQEGWTQY
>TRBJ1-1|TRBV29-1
SVYRDSREAF
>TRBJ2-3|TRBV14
ASSQDWFPAGGITDTQY
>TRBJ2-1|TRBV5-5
ASSLGASVNYNEQF
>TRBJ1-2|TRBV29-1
SAMGQDPALNYGYT
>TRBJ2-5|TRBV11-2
ASTLGAAGGPKTQY
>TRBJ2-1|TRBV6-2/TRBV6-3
ASSQQGINEQF
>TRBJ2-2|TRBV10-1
ASSDGASDTGELF
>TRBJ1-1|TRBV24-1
ATSDSRGVHTEAF
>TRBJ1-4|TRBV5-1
ASSRDITTGTGAATNEKLF
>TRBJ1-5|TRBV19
ASTDRGNQPQH
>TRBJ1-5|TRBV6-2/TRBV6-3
ASSPGDRGNQPQH
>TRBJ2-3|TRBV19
ASRLRLNTDTQY
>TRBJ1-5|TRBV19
ASRTDIDQPQH
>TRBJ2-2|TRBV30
AWITGGIGELF
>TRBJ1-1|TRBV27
ASKGGNQDTEAF
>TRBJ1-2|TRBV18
ASSPDKNYGYT
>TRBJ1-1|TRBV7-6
ASSFGKAGGTEAF
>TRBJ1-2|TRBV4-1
ASSQAEWTGRKGYT
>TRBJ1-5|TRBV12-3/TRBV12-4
ASSLSGGSPQH
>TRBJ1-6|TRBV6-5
ASMGTGISSPLH
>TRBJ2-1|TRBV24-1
ATSPGSKGLTSYNEQF
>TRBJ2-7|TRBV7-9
ASSRGSYEQY
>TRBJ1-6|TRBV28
ASISPRGNGNSPLH
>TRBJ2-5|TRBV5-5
ASSLGLAGSETQY
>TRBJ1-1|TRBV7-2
ASSLALIWDRGTEAF
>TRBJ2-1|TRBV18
ASSPARTGGSGEQF
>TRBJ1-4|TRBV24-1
ATSRGANEKLF
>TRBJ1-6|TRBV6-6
ASSPGTVYSPLH
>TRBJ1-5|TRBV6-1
ASSERGSDVNQPQH
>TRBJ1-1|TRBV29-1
SSFRGTEAF
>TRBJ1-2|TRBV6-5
ASSSGTGNYGYT
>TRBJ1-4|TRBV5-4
ASSRGQGVGEKLF
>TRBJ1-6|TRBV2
ASSNGQGGRSPLH
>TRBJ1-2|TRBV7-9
ASSWGQSTDGYT
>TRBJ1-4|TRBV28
ASSLSQGRGEKLF
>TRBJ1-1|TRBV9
ASSALGTGPGPTEAF
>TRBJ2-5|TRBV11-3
ASSFYGRAGETQY
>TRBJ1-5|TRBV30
AWSRQGFQPQH